This T cell receptor (beta chain) was documented in a study of OX40 agonist ivuxolimab in advanced cancers. Looking at the study overall: An anti-OX40 (CD134) antibody with agonistic activity, ivuxolimab, was administered to patients.

Sequencing was performed with immunoSEQ multiplex PCR; in TCRdb, only in-frame clones are kept and a portion is missing. The sample has 95,000 or so clones, roughly nine tenths seen once. Study conclusions and caveats: Low clonal expansion, among the lowest seen, marked partial responders at 0.1-3.0 mg/kg. Expanded clones belonging to CD8+ T cells outnumbered, on average, those of CD4+. Blood T cells, both CD4+ and CD8+, expanded clonally by week 6 at 0.1 to 3.0 mg/kg.

Points on this clone: Its antigen is still unknown.

CDR3 length: 14 amino acids. Germline loops: CDR1 LNHDA, CDR2 SQIVND (reference sequence). Trimming cost V 10 bases and J 6 bases; bases outside gene matches: 10. V usage is TRBV19 and J usage is TRBJ2-1; TRBD2 aligns across 9 bases. The receptor was isolated from an adult with an advanced solid tumor such as melanoma, head and neck, liver or kidney cancer. The input for sequencing was CD4+ or CD8+ T cells sorted from blood, taken in a trial of the OX40 agonist ivuxolimab. The CDR3 sequence is CATRVLAGLNEQFF. Here the CDR3 DNA reads TGTGCCACCCGGGTGCTAGCGGGGCTCAATGAGCAGTTCTTC.